This TCR beta chain was captured by sequencing in a study of T-cell reconstitution after alpha-beta-depleted transplantation in children. The V gene lost 6 bases and the J gene lost 0 bases, with 15 bases spanning the gap. Germline CDR1 SGHTA, CDR2 FQGNSA. This CDR3 has 16 residues. This sample's TCRbeta library carried unique molecular identifier barcodes. TCRdb used MiXCR to reprocess the PCR reads, holding one entry per CDR3 protein. The data show about 540,000 distinct CDR3 sequences, with approximately 16% seen just once and over 3% held by the top ten. V and J are TRBV7-2 and TRBJ2-1, with D unresolved. The sample in question was PBMCs from the stem cell graft donor, obtained from the stem cell graft. This receptor was identified in a human donor who donated a stem cell graft to a child with acute lymphoblastic leukemia. CDR3 DNA sequence: TGTGCCAGCAGACTTAAGCGCGTCCGCTCCTACAATGAGCAGTTCTTC. Residues: CASRLKRVRSYNEQFF. Supplemented by reference TRBV7-2 and TRBJ2-1, the full variable domain reads GAGVSQSPSNKVTEKGKDVELRCDPISGHTALYWYRQSLGQGLEFLIYFQGNSAPDKSGLPSDRFSAERTGGSVSTLTIQRTQQEDSAVYLCASRLKRVRSYNEQFFGPGTRLTVL.